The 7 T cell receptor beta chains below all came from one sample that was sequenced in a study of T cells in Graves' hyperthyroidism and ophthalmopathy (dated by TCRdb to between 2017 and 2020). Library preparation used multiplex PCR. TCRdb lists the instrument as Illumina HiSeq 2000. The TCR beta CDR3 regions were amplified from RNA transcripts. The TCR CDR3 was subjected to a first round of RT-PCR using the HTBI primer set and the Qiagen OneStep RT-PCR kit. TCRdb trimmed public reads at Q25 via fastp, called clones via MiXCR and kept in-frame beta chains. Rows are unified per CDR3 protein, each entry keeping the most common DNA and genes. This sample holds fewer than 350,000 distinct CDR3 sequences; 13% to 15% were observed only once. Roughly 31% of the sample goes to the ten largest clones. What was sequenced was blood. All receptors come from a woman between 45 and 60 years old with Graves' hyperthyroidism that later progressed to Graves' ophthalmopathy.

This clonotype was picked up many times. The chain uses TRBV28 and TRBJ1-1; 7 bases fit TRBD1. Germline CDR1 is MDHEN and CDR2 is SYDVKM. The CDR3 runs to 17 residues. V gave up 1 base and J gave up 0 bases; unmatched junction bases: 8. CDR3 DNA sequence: TGTGCCAGCAGTTTATTCGAGGGGGCGAATGTGAACACTGAAGCTTTCTTT. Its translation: CASSLFEGANVNTEAFF.

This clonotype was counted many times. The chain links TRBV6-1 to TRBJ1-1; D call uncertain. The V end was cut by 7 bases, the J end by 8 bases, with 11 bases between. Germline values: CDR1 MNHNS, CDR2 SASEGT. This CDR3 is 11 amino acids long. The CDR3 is CASTPSMEAFF. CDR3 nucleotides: TGTGCCAGCACCCCAAGCATGGAAGCTTTCTTT.

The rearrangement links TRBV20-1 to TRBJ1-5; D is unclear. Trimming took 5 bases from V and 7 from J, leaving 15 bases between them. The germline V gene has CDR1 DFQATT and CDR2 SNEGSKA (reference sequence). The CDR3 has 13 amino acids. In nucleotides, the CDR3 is TGCAGTGCTTGGAGGGAGGTTGGGCAGCCCCAGCATTTT. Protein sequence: CSAWREVGQPQHF.

The CDR3: CASSYGTSGYEQYF. In nucleotides, the CDR3 is TGTGCCAGCAGCTACGGGACTAGCGGCTACGAGCAGTACTTC. The chain uses TRBV7-2 and TRBJ2-7; 11 bases are shared with TRBD2. The V gene's germline CDR1 is SGHTA and CDR2 FQGNSA. V lost 4 bases to trimming and J lost 3 bases; unmatched junction nucleotides: 2. The CDR3 covers 14 residues.

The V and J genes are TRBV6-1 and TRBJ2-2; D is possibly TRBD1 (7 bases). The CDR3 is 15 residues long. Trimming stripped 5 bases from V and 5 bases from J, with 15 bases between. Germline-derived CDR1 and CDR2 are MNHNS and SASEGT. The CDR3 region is CASSRGAGGTGELFF. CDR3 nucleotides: TGTGCCAGCAGTAGGGGGGCAGGGGGGACCGGGGAGCTGTTTTTT.

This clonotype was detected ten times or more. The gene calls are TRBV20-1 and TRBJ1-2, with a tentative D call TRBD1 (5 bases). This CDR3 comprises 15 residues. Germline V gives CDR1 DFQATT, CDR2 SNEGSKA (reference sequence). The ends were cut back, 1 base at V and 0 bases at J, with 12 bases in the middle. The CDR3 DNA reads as TGCAGTGCTAGAGGCGGGGCGAGAGCTAACTATGGCTACACCTTC. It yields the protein CSARGGARANYGYTF.

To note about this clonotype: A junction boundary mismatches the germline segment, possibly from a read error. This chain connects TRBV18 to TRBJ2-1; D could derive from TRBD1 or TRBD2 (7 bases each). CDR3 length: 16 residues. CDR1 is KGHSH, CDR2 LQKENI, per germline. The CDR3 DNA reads TGTGCCAGCCCACCCTCTCAGGGGGGGCGTTGGAATGAGCAGTTCTTC. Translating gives CASPPSQGGRWNEQFF.